The 13 T cell receptor beta chains below all came from one sample that was sequenced in a study of blood T cell repertoires in COVID-19. Assay: immunoSEQ multiplex PCR; the TCRdb copy retains only in-frame clones and omits some. The sample has tens of thousands of clones, roughly 84% seen once. The sequenced material came from peripheral blood. All receptors come from an elderly woman with active or convalescent COVID-19.

This clone was counted between two and nine times. V is TRBV15 and J is TRBJ1-5; D uncertain. The CDR3 spans 14 residues. V lost 2 bases to trimming and J lost 6 bases, with 11 bases between them. Germline CDR1 LNHNV, CDR2 YYDKDF (reference sequence). CDR3 residues: CATSRLTEAQPQHF. CDR3 bases: TGTGCCACCAGCAGATTAACTGAAGCTCAGCCCCAGCATTTT.

This clone has a handful of counts. The rearrangement uses TRBV10-3 and TRBJ2-1; tentative D call: TRBD2 (5 bases). The germline gives CDR1 ENHRY, CDR2 SYGVKD. There are 16 residues in the CDR3. V was trimmed by 3 bases and J by 1 base, leaving 13 bases between them. Here the CDR3 DNA reads TGTGCCATCAGTGAAGTCAGCGGAGGTTCCTACAATGAGCAGTTCTTC. Amino acids: CAISEVSGGSYNEQFF.

This clone was detected only once. This CDR3 is CASSLEIGEQFF. As DNA, the CDR3 is TGTGCCAGCAGCTTAGAGATCGGTGAGCAGTTCTTC. The rearrangement links TRBV13 to TRBJ2-1, with unresolved D. V lost 1 base and J lost 9, with 7 bases in between. The CDR3 is made up of 12 amino acids. Germline V gene data show CDR1 as PRHDT and CDR2 as FYEKMQ (reference sequence).

This chain connects TRBV5-8 to TRBJ1-5; D perhaps matches TRBD1 (6 bases). V was clipped by 2 bases and J by 4 bases, with 10 bases between them. CDR1 is SGHTS, CDR2 YDEGEE, per germline. This CDR3 spans 14 amino acids. CDR3 coding DNA: TGTGCCAGCAGCTTACGCACAGGGAATCAGCCCCAGCATTTT. Translating it yields CASSLRTGNQPQHF.

The chain combines TRBV7-2 with TRBJ2-7, with 11 bases matching TRBD2. The germline gives CDR1 SGHTA, CDR2 FQGNSA. The junction had 8 bases not matched to a gene; V was cut back by 1 base and J by 6 bases. The CDR3 spans 16 residues. The CDR3 bases are TGTGCCAGCAGCTTAGGGTTAGCGGGGGGGCTTCTCGAGCAGTACTTC. It is translated as CASSLGLAGGLLEQYF.

The gene calls are TRBV6-2 or TRBV6-3 and TRBJ1-5; 8 bases match TRBD1. Germline V gene data show CDR1 as MNHEY and CDR2 as SVGEGT. The CDR3 is 16 residues long. V was clipped by 2 bases and J by 6 bases; unmatched bases: 9. The CDR3 loop reads CASSYHATGDSQPQHF. The CDR3 DNA follows: TGTGCCAGCAGTTACCATGCGACAGGGGATAGTCAGCCCCAGCATTTT.

The chain employs TRBV6-5 and TRBJ1-3; D unclear. CDR3 size: 13 residues. Trimming took 7 bases from V and 0 from J, leaving 7 bases between them. Per germline, CDR1 MNHEY and CDR2 SVGAGI. The CDR3: CASILSSGNTIYF. As DNA, the CDR3 is TGTGCCAGCATCTTGAGCTCTGGAAACACCATATATTTT.

The chain has TRBV9 and TRBJ2-6, with TRBD1 identical over 7 bases. CDR3 length: 18 amino acids. The J segment lost 0 bases and the V segment lost 7 bases, leaving 13 bases of the junction unmatched. CDR1 SGDLS and CDR2 YYNGEE come from the germline V gene. The chain's CDR3 is CASVPFGTASSGANVLTF. The CDR3 DNA sequence: TGTGCCAGCGTGCCGTTTGGGACAGCGAGCTCTGGGGCCAACGTCCTGACTTTC. Using reference TRBV9 and TRBJ2-6 for the parts outside the CDR3, the full variable domain is DSGVTQTPKHLITATGQRVTLRCSPRSGDLSVYWYQQSLDQGLQFLIQYYNGEERAKGNILERFSAQQFPDLHSELNLSSLELGDSALYFCASVPFGTASSGANVLTFGAGSRLTVL.

The J gene is TRBJ2-2, the V gene TRBV19; D is perhaps TRBD2 (6 bases). The length of the CDR3 is 15 residues. With 6 bases removed from V and 4 bases from J, the gap between germline ends came to 15 bases. Per the germline V gene, CDR1 is LNHDA and CDR2 is SQIVND (reference sequence). The CDR3 DNA sequence: TGTGCCAGTAGGGGGGGACCTCTCCTCACCGGGGAGCTGTTTTTT. It specifies CASRGGPLLTGELFF.

The chain links TRBV5-6 to TRBJ1-2; D is unclear. This CDR3 is built from 11 residues. V gave up 4 bases and J gave up 8 bases, with 9 bases separating them. Germline CDR1 SGHDT, CDR2 YYEEEE. CDR3 sequence reads: CASSRSGGYTF. CDR3 nucleotide sequence: TGTGCCAGCAGCAGGTCGGGAGGCTACACCTTC.

This chain uses TRBV6-6 with TRBJ2-3, with a tentative D call TRBD1 (6 bases). This CDR3 spans 12 amino acids. V was clipped by 9 bases and J by 5 bases, with 12 bases between them. The germline V gene encodes CDR1 MNHNY and CDR2 SVGAGI (reference sequence). CDR3 sequence: CASTGIGDTQYF. The CDR3 nucleotides read TGTGCCAGTACAGGGATAGGAGATACGCAGTATTTT.

The rearrangement uses TRBV9 and TRBJ2-7; the match to TRBD1 covers 8 bases. V dropped 2 bases and J dropped 7; count of bases not matched to a gene: 5. This CDR3 has 13 residues. Germline V gene lookup returns CDR1 SGDLS and CDR2 YYNGEE. CDR3 residues: CASSVGTGGEQYF. DNA of the CDR3: TGTGCCAGCAGCGTTGGGACAGGAGGGGAGCAGTACTTC.

This clone occurred once. The chain recombines TRBV5-1 with TRBJ2-1; maybe TRBD1 (8 bases). Germline assignment: CDR1 SGHRS and CDR2 YFSETQ. This CDR3 has 14 residues. The V gene lost 4 bases and the J gene lost 7 bases, with 15 bases spanning the gap. The CDR3: CASSQAQGGNEQFF. CDR3 nucleotide sequence: TGCGCCAGCAGCCAGGCACAGGGGGGGAATGAGCAGTTCTTC.